This T cell receptor (beta chain) is drawn from a study of blood T cell repertoires in COVID-19. In the original workflow: How many nucleated cells were present was estimated from reference gene primer amplification. Sequencing was performed with immunoSEQ multiplex PCR; in TCRdb, only in-frame clones are kept and a portion is missing. That table is the source of V, J and clone size, and D and trimming were worked out from the DNA. The table includes some 300,000 clones, approximately 90% detected once. Sequencing input: peripheral blood. The receptor was isolated from a man younger than 35 with active or convalescent COVID-19.

The CDR3 DNA is TGTGCCAGCAGCCACTGGACAGGGGAAGACGAGCAGTACTTC. Translating it yields CASSHWTGEDEQYF. The chain has TRBV5-6 and TRBJ2-7, with 9 bases fitting TRBD1. J gave up 5 bases and V 4 bases, and 7 bases lay outside the gene matches. CDR1 and CDR2 (germline): SGHDT, YYEEEE. CDR3 size: 14 residues.